This TCR beta chain was captured by sequencing in a study of OX40 agonist ivuxolimab in advanced cancers. At the level of the study: Patients took ivuxolimab, an agonistic anti-OX40 (CD134) antibody.

Study results and limitations: The CD4+ and CD8+ T cells in the blood had expanded clonally by week 6 at 0.1 to 3.0 mg/kg. Averaged across samples, CD8+ T cells carried more expanded clones than CD4+ did. The authors did not determine the antigen specificity of the expanded peripheral T cells.

The repertoire was sequenced with immunoSEQ multiplex PCR; TCRdb's copy has only in-frame clones and lacks some. The data hold 73,000 or so clones, with about 90% observed a single time. As to this clone: Its antigen is not known.

CDR3 size: 19 residues. V gave up 6 bases and J gave up 0 bases; unmatched junction bases: 12. Germline CDR1 LNHDA, CDR2 SQIVND (reference sequence). The TCR sequence derives from an adult with an advanced solid tumor such as melanoma, head and neck, liver or kidney cancer. The chain employs TRBV19 and TRBJ2-3, with 13 bases aligning to TRBD2. The sample in question was CD4+ or CD8+ T cells sorted from blood, obtained in a trial of the OX40 agonist ivuxolimab. Here the CDR3 reads CASSTSGGASLGSTDTQYF. CDR3 bases: TGTGCCAGTAGCACTAGCGGGGGGGCCAGTCTGGGGAGCACAGATACGCAGTATTTT. The full variable domain, completed using reference TRBV19 and TRBJ2-3, is DGGITQSPKYLFRKEGQNVTLSCEQNLNHDAMYWYRQDPGQGLRLIYYSQIVNDFQKGDIAEGYSVSREKKESFPLTVTSAQKNPTAFYLCASSTSGGASLGSTDTQYFGPGTRLTVL.